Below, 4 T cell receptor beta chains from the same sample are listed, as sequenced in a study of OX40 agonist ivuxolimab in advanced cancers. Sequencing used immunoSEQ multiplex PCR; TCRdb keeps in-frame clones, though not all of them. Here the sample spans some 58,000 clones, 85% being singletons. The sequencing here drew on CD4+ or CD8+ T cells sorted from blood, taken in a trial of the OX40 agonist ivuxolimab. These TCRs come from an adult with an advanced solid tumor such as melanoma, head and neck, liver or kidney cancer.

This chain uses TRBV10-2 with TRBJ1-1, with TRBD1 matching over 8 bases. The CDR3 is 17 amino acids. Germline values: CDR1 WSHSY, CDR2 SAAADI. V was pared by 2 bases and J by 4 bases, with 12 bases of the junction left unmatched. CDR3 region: CASSESSGGGGSTEAFF. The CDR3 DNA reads TGCGCCAGCAGTGAGAGTTCAGGGGGCGGTGGCAGCACTGAAGCTTTCTTT.

The CDR3 DNA reads as TGTGCCAGCAGCTTAGTCCCGAACACTGAAGCTTTCTTT. It codes for CASSLVPNTEAFF. The rearrangement links TRBV7-9 to TRBJ1-1; no definite D call. The V end lost 1 base, the J end lost 1 base, and 4 bases lay between the germline ends. Germline V CDR1 and CDR2: SEHNR, FQNEAQ (reference sequence). The CDR3 is 13 residues long.

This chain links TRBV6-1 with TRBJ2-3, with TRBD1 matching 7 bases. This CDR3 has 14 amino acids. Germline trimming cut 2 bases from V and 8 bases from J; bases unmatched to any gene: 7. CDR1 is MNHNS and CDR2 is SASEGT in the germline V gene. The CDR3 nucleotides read TGTGCCAGCAGTGAATCAGACAGGGCGGGTACGCAGTATTTT. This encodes CASSESDRAGTQYF.

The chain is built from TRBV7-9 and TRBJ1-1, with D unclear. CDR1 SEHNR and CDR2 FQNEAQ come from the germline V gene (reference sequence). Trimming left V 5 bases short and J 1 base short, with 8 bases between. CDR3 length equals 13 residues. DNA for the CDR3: TGTGCCAGCAGCAGGACGGGGAACACTGAAGCTTTCTTT. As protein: CASSRTGNTEAFF.